Below, one T cell receptor beta chain is given with its context. Its antigen remains unknown. Unexposed donor CD4+ T cells date from about 2011-2018, before the COVID-19 pandemic. CD4+ T cells were isolated from the cells after around eleven days of culture. Sequencing was performed with immunoSEQ multiplex PCR; in TCRdb, only in-frame clones are kept and a portion is missing. The data show 20,000 or so clones, approximately 81% seen once. This sample was included in a study of CD4 T cells in relation to SARS-CoV-2 and coronaviruses. The study, taken as a whole, reports: No donor gave both pre-pandemic and post-infection samples.

Germline lookup yields CDR1 SGHNT and CDR2 YYREEE (reference sequence). This CDR3 has 16 amino acids. With 4 bases clipped from V and 3 bases from J, the junction kept 7 bases outside the gene matches. Sequenced sample: CD4+ T cells from PBMCs, cultured in vitro. The receptor comes from a human donor in good health. The V and J genes are TRBV5-4 and TRBJ2-5; 12 bases line up with TRBD2. CDR3 in DNA: TGTGCCAGCAGCAGGACTAGCGGGATCTGGGAAGAGACCCAGTACTTC. It is translated as CASSRTSGIWEETQYF.